This is a list of T cell receptor beta chains from one sample in a study of T cell responses to AZD1222 COVID-19 vaccine. Assay: immunoSEQ multiplex PCR; the TCRdb copy retains only in-frame clones and omits some. The table records 170,000 or so clones, around nine tenths of them present only once. The sequenced sample was peripheral blood, obtained on day 0 of AZD1222 vaccination. The origin of the receptors is an adult in good health. Each CDR3 is given with its conserved first and last residue. The order of the fields is CDR3 length, D gene, V gene, J gene, clone size, CDR3 protein, CDR3 DNA. The D gene is left open where the match is weak. Clone sizes are given selectively: once, few, many, or a class where the clone is expanded.

cdr3_length: 13
d_call: NA
v_call: TRBV2
j_call: TRBJ1-1
clone_size: few
cdr3_aa: CASRLGVETEAFF
cdr3_nt: TGTGCCAGCAGATTGGGGGTGGAGACTGAAGCTTTCTTT

cdr3_length: 15
d_call: TRBD2
v_call: TRBV7-2
j_call: TRBJ2-7
clone_size: NA
cdr3_aa: CASSPKASGSYEQYF
cdr3_nt: TGTGCCAGCAGCCCAAAGGCTAGCGGGTCGTACGAGCAGTACTTC

cdr3_length: 14
d_call: NA
v_call: TRBV7-9
j_call: TRBJ1-5
clone_size: NA
cdr3_aa: CASSPGQGRQPQHF
cdr3_nt: TGTGCCAGCAGCCCAGGGCAGGGGAGACAGCCCCAGCATTTT

cdr3_length: 13
d_call: NA
v_call: TRBV5-1
j_call: TRBJ1-5
clone_size: NA
cdr3_aa: CASSLDIDQPQHF
cdr3_nt: TGCGCCAGCAGCTTGGATATTGATCAGCCCCAGCATTTT

cdr3_length: 16
d_call: TRBD1
v_call: TRBV4-1
j_call: TRBJ2-1
clone_size: NA
cdr3_aa: CASSHLGQGVYNEQFF
cdr3_nt: TGCGCCAGCAGCCATCTCGGACAGGGCGTCTACAATGAGCAGTTCTTC

cdr3_length: 15
d_call: NA
v_call: TRBV4-2
j_call: TRBJ2-3
clone_size: once
cdr3_aa: CASSPSTIATDTQYF
cdr3_nt: TGTGCCAGCAGCCCTTCGACTATAGCCACAGATACGCAGTATTTT

cdr3_length: 15
d_call: NA
v_call: TRBV15
j_call: TRBJ2-3
clone_size: NA
cdr3_aa: CATSTDRLGEDTQYF
cdr3_nt: TGTGCCACCAGCACCGACAGGTTGGGAGAAGATACGCAGTATTTT

cdr3_length: 13
d_call: NA
v_call: TRBV15
j_call: TRBJ2-7
clone_size: NA
cdr3_aa: CATSSGRDYEQYF
cdr3_nt: TGTGCCACCAGCAGCGGACGGGACTACGAGCAGTACTTC

cdr3_length: 15
d_call: TRBD1
v_call: TRBV19
j_call: TRBJ1-5
clone_size: NA
cdr3_aa: CASSIGDRGGAPQHF
cdr3_nt: TGTGCCAGTAGTATAGGGGACAGGGGAGGAGCGCCCCAGCATTTT

cdr3_length: 14
d_call: NA
v_call: TRBV9
j_call: TRBJ2-7
clone_size: NA
cdr3_aa: CASSVAGFSYEQYF
cdr3_nt: TGTGCCAGCAGCGTAGCCGGGTTTTCCTACGAGCAGTACTTC

cdr3_length: 13
d_call: NA
v_call: TRBV7-2
j_call: TRBJ1-4
clone_size: NA
cdr3_aa: CASSPNTNEKLFF
cdr3_nt: TGTGCCAGCAGCCCTAACACTAATGAAAAACTGTTTTTT

cdr3_length: 12
d_call: NA
v_call: TRBV12-3/TRBV12-4
j_call: TRBJ1-2
clone_size: NA
cdr3_aa: CASSFNRGGYTF
cdr3_nt: TGTGCCAGCAGTTTTAACCGGGGGGGCTACACCTTC

cdr3_length: 12
d_call: NA
v_call: TRBV6-2/TRBV6-3
j_call: TRBJ1-1
clone_size: NA
cdr3_aa: CASSQTAPEAFF
cdr3_nt: TGTGCCAGCAGCCAAACGGCCCCAGAAGCTTTCTTT

cdr3_length: 18
d_call: TRBD2
v_call: TRBV9
j_call: TRBJ2-5
clone_size: NA
cdr3_aa: CASSPGLAGGNIQETQYF
cdr3_nt: TGTGCCAGCAGCCCGGGACTAGCGGGGGGGAATATTCAAGAGACCCAGTACTTC